These 22 T cell receptor beta chains originate from one sample sequenced in a study of T cells after yellow fever vaccination. In TCRdb, the 5' RACE reads were re-called with MiXCR into one record per CDR3 protein. Found here are 400,000 or so distinct CDR3 sequences, roughly a sixth of them singletons; the top ten hold 15% to 20%. Sequencing used PBMCs, obtained before the yellow fever booster vaccination. Receptor source: a man aged 18 to 29 who received the YFV17D yellow fever vaccine.

J is TRBJ1-6 and V is TRBV7-9, with D tentatively TRBD1 (6 bases). V dropped 2 bases and J dropped 8 bases, with 10 bases sitting between them. From germline, CDR1 is SEHNR and CDR2 FQNEAQ (reference sequence). CDR3 size: 14 residues. The CDR3 protein is CASSLTGQHSPLHF. Written as DNA, the CDR3 is TGTGCCAGCAGCTTAACCGGACAGCATTCACCCCTCCACTTT.

This CDR3 reads CASSSDRGPPDTQYF. The CDR3 DNA reads TGTGCCAGCAGCTCCGACAGGGGTCCCCCAGATACGCAGTATTTT. V gene TRBV7-9 combines with J gene TRBJ2-3, with TRBD1 matching over 8 bases. V was clipped by 4 bases and J by 4 bases; unmatched bases: 7. The CDR3 contains 15 residues. CDR1 and CDR2 (germline): SEHNR, FQNEAQ (reference sequence).

This clonotype was counted only a few times. V usage is TRBV24-1 and J usage is TRBJ2-3; 7 bases agree with TRBD1. CDR1 KGHDR and CDR2 SFDVKD come from the germline V gene. The CDR3 runs 18 residues. V trimming: 3 bases; J trimming: 4 bases; junction bases outside the gene matches: 15. CDR3 in amino acids: CATSDNVASRGSPDTQYF. CDR3 coding DNA: TGTGCCACCAGTGATAACGTGGCGTCCAGGGGGTCGCCAGATACGCAGTATTTT.

This chain connects TRBV20-1 to TRBJ1-2; D remains unclear. CDR1 DFQATT and CDR2 SNEGSKA come from the germline V gene (reference sequence). Between the trimmed V and J ends, which lost 6 bases and 3 bases, there was a span of 14 bases. The CDR3 contains 13 residues. The CDR3 coding sequence is TGCAGTGCGAGGTTTCCTGCGGACTATGGCTACACCTTC. Its protein is CSARFPADYGYTF.

This rearrangement joins TRBV9 to TRBJ2-4; 7 bases match TRBD2. Germline V gene sequence: CDR1 SGDLS, CDR2 YYNGEE. V lost 4 bases and J lost 9; bases outside the gene matches: 7. This CDR3 spans 13 amino acids. CDR3 coding DNA: TGTGCCAGCAGCCCTGGACTAGATCGCATTCAGTACTTC. This gives the protein CASSPGLDRIQYF.

The gene calls are TRBV20-1 and TRBJ2-1, with D perhaps matching TRBD2 (6 bases). The germline V gene encodes CDR1 DFQATT and CDR2 SNEGSKA (reference sequence). Trimming shortened V by 1 base and J by 3 bases, and 7 bases separated the two germline ends. This CDR3 region has 13 residues. In nucleotides, the CDR3 is TGCAGTGCTAGAGGGACTAACTACAATGAGCAGTTCTTC. Residues: CSARGTNYNEQFF.

A few counts support this clonotype. V usage is TRBV5-1 and J usage is TRBJ1-2; 8 bases are a match to TRBD1. Germline V gives CDR1 SGHRS, CDR2 YFSETQ. The ends lost 3 bases at V and 8 bases at J; junction bases unmatched: 3. The CDR3 extends over 12 amino acids. The CDR3, as DNA: TGCGCCAGCAGCTCAGGACAGGGCGGCTACACCTTC. Translated, it gives CASSSGQGGYTF.

This clonotype was detected only a few times. V gene TRBV10-3 combines with J gene TRBJ1-5, with 8 bases lining up with TRBD1. V trimming: 10 bases; J trimming: 4 bases; junction bases outside the gene matches: 12. The germline V gene encodes CDR1 ENHRY and CDR2 SYGVKD. The CDR3 covers 15 residues. The CDR3 loop reads CATSLDRDWNQPQHF. The DNA for the CDR3 is TGTGCCACTTCTCTGGACAGGGATTGGAATCAGCCCCAGCATTTT.

The J gene is TRBJ2-7, the V gene TRBV7-9; TRBD1 is a possible D gene (6 bases). Germline values: CDR1 SEHNR, CDR2 FQNEAQ (reference sequence). Trimming left V 5 bases short and J 6 bases short, with 14 bases between. This CDR3 is built from 13 residues. The CDR3 region is CASSPGAGAEQYV. The CDR3 DNA follows: TGTGCCAGCAGCCCCGGCGCAGGGGCCGAGCAGTACGTC.

The rearrangement links TRBV11-2 to TRBJ2-2; D possibly uses TRBD1 or TRBD2 (5 bases each). Per germline, CDR1 SGHAT and CDR2 FQNNGV. The CDR3 is 15 residues long. Trimming removed 5 bases at V and 1 base at J, with 11 bases between. The CDR3: CASSRPGQNTGELFF. The CDR3 nucleotides are TGTGCCAGCAGCCGTCCGGGGCAGAACACCGGGGAGCTGTTTTTT.

In this sample, this clonotype turned up a few times. The V and J genes are TRBV6-5 and TRBJ1-1; no clear D gene. The CDR3 is made up of 13 amino acids. V was pared by 8 bases and J by 3 bases, with 13 bases between. The germline gives CDR1 MNHEY, CDR2 SVGAGI. In DNA form, the CDR3 reads TGTGCCAGCGCCCTCGGATTAGACACTGAAGCTTTCTTT. Translating gives CASALGLDTEAFF.

The V gene is TRBV7-9, the J gene TRBJ2-7, with TRBD1 identical over 10 bases. V shed 5 bases and J 6 bases; nucleotides not matched to a gene: 10. Germline V gene data show CDR1 as SEHNR and CDR2 as FQNEAQ (reference sequence). This CDR3 has 15 amino acids. CDR3 sequence reads: CASSLGRGTGVEQYF. CDR3 in DNA: TGTGCCAGCAGCCTCGGTCGGGGGACAGGGGTCGAGCAGTACTTC.

The rearrangement uses TRBV7-2 and TRBJ1-5; D is ambiguous. The CDR3 totals 14 residues. Trimming cost V 1 base and J 9 bases, with 13 bases left between them. Germline loops: CDR1 SGHTA, CDR2 FQGNSA. The CDR3 DNA sequence: TGTGCCAGCAGCTTAGTCTCGTTAGGGTCGCCCCAGCATTTT. Protein product: CASSLVSLGSPQHF.

This chain connects TRBV7-9 to TRBJ2-7; a weak D match, TRBD2 (5 bases). This CDR3 spans 13 amino acids. Germline values: CDR1 SEHNR, CDR2 FQNEAQ (reference sequence). Trimming left V 8 bases short and J 3 bases short, with 14 bases between. CDR3 amino acids: CASSGDGNYEQYV. CDR3 bases: TGTGCCAGCTCCGGTGACGGGAACTACGAGCAGTACGTC.

The sample holds many counts of this clonotype. DNA of the CDR3: TGTGCCAGCAGTGAAGCGGGGTTAGGCTCTGGGGCCAACGTCCTGACTTTC. Translation gives CASSEAGLGSGANVLTF. The chain carries TRBV6-1 and TRBJ2-6; D is unresolved. Germline V gene lookup returns CDR1 MNHNS and CDR2 SASEGT. The germline V and J ends were trimmed by 0 bases and 0 bases, with 9 bases remaining between them. The CDR3 is 17 amino acids.

J is TRBJ1-5 and V is TRBV6-6, with 7 positions matching TRBD1. Trimming removed 0 bases from V and 7 bases from J; junction bases left unmatched: 6. The CDR3 consists of 15 residues. The germline gives CDR1 MNHNY, CDR2 SVGAGI (reference sequence). The CDR3 region is CASSYSARGDQPQHF. CDR3 DNA: TGTGCCAGCAGTTACTCCGCCAGGGGGGACCAGCCCCAGCATTTT.

This clonotype was seen more than once but under ten times. The J gene is TRBJ2-1, the V gene TRBV9; D not certain. Germline loops: CDR1 SGDLS, CDR2 YYNGEE. V lost 4 bases and J lost 10, with 12 bases in between. CDR3 length: 12 amino acids. The CDR3 nucleotides are TGTGCCAGCAGCCCCGGTTCTATCGAGCAGTTCTTC. It is translated as CASSPGSIEQFF.

In this sample, this clonotype turned up a few times. The rearrangement uses TRBV7-2 and TRBJ2-7; 11 bases are a match to TRBD2. The germline CDR1 and CDR2 sequences are SGHTA and FQGNSA. Trimming removed 0 bases from V and 2 bases from J; junction bases left unmatched: 0. The CDR3 sequence is 15 residues long. The CDR3 reads CASSLASGGAYEQYV. DNA for the CDR3: TGTGCCAGCAGCTTAGCTAGCGGGGGGGCCTACGAGCAGTACGTC.

In this sample, this clonotype turned up once. The V call is TRBV6-6, the J call TRBJ1-2; perhaps TRBD1 as D (6 bases). CDR3 length equals 14 residues. Trimming stripped 8 bases from V and 4 bases from J, with 17 bases between. The V gene's germline CDR1 is MNHNY and CDR2 SVGAGI (reference sequence). The CDR3 reads CASRGTQGSYGYTF. CDR3 nucleotide sequence: TGTGCCAGCCGGGGAACCCAGGGGAGCTATGGCTACACCTTC.

The chain carries TRBV6-2 or TRBV6-3 and TRBJ2-3; TRBD1 might be the D (6 bases). Germline assignment: CDR1 MNHEY and CDR2 SVGEGT. Trimming took off 2 bases at V and 6 bases at J, with 18 bases between the two ends. CDR3 length: 16 amino acids. CDR3 nucleotides: TGTGCCAGCAGTTACCCTCTGGGGGCGGCTCGCGATACGCAGTATTTT. Residues: CASSYPLGAARDTQYF.

The chain recombines TRBV12-3 or TRBV12-4 with TRBJ1-2; D is perhaps TRBD1 (5 bases). Trimming left V 3 bases short and J 8 bases short, with 16 bases between. CDR3 length equals 14 residues. CDR3 coding DNA: TGTGCCAGCAGTTTCGCCAGGGAAGAGCGGGGCTACACCTTC. Its translation is CASSFAREERGYTF.

This rearrangement joins TRBV7-2 to TRBJ2-5, with unresolved D. The CDR3 totals 11 residues. CDR1 is SGHTA and CDR2 is FQGNSA in the germline V gene. V dropped 5 bases and J dropped 7 bases, with 8 bases sitting between them. CDR3 DNA: TGTGCCAGCAGCGCCGGCGGGACCCAGTACTTC. This sequence encodes CASSAGGTQYF.